This T cell receptor (beta chain) was captured by sequencing in a study of beta chain features in type 1 diabetes. General study results and limits: Whatever favoring of shorter templates PCR might show would apply equally to patients and controls. Patients with Type 1 diabetes showed moderately but significantly shorter TCRB CDR3s in all four CD4+ subsets.

Isolated RNA was reverse transcribed in full, so expressed TCRB transcripts were sequenced. TCRdb's table, derived via immunoSEQ multiplex PCR, lists solely in-frame clones and lacks some. The sample carries about 340,000 clones, around 9.7% recorded once. In regard to this clone: Its antigen is as yet unknown.

The CDR3 has 15 amino acids. Germline V gene lookup returns CDR1 SGHTS and CDR2 YDEGEE. Between the trimmed V and J ends, which lost 0 bases and 6 bases, there was a span of 13 bases. One heparinised draw, averaging about 110 mL, was taken per donor. Every sorted population was more than 95% pure. Sample: central memory CD4+ T cells from blood. The TCR sequence derives from a man aged 25 to 40 with type 1 diabetes. This chain joins TRBV5-8 and TRBJ2-1; D gene uncertain. The CDR3 here is CASSLGTGQFNEQFF. DNA for the CDR3: TGTGCCAGCAGCTTGGGGACGGGCCAGTTCAATGAGCAGTTCTTC. The full variable domain, in which reference TRBV5-8 and TRBJ2-1 provide the parts outside the CDR3, is EAGVTQSPTHLIKTRGQQATLRCSPISGHTSVYWYQQALGLGLQFLLWYDEGEERNRGNFPPRFSGRQFPNYSSELNVNALELEDSALYLCASSLGTGQFNEQFFGPGTRLTVL.